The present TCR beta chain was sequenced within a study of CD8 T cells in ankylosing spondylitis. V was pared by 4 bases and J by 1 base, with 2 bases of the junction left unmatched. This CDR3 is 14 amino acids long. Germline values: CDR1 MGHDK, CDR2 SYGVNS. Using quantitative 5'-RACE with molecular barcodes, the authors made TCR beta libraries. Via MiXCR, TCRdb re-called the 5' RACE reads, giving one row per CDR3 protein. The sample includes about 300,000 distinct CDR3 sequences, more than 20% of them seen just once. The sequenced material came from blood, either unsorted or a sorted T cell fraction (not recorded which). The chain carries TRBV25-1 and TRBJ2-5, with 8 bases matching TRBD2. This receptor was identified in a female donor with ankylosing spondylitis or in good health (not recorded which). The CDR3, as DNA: TGTGCCAGCAGTGGGCTAGCGGGCCAAGAGACCCAGTACTTC. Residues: CASSGLAGQETQYF.